This is a list of T cell receptor beta chains from one sample in a study of T cell responses to AZD1222 COVID-19 vaccine. The table came from immunoSEQ multiplex PCR; TCRdb's copy has only in-frame clones and leaves some out. The sample lists 100,000 to 150,000 clones; 90% were seen once. Here the sequenced sample was peripheral blood, taken on day 0 of AZD1222 vaccination. All receptors come from an adult in good health. Each CDR3 is given with its conserved first and last residue. Each record gives: clone size, D gene, J gene, V gene, CDR3 DNA, CDR3 protein. A D gene is named only where the DNA matches it firmly. The size of a clone is reported for some rows only, either as once, few or many, or as a class for expanded clones.

.	.	TRBJ1-5	TRBV18	TGTGCCAGCTCACCCCCCGGGGGGCGCGGCAATCAGCCCCAGCATTTT	CASSPPGGRGNQPQHF
.	.	TRBJ1-1	TRBV27	TGTCCCATGGGGGGCACTGAAGCTTTCTTT	CPMGGTEAFF
.	.	TRBJ1-4	TRBV15	TGTGCCACCAGCAGAGAATCAGCAGCTTATAATGAAAAACTGTTTTTT	CATSRESAAYNEKLFF
.	.	TRBJ2-2	TRBV5-1	TGCGCCAGCAGCCTAGACAGTACCGGGGAGCTGTTTTTT	CASSLDSTGELFF
.	TRBD1	TRBJ1-1	TRBV27	TGTGCCAGCAATCTGCACAGGGGGCACACTGAAGCTTTCTTT	CASNLHRGHTEAFF
.	.	TRBJ1-2	TRBV19	TGTGCCAGTAGTATACTCGGAAGGTTTGCGGGGGAGAATGGCTACACCTTC	CASSILGRFAGENGYTF
.	TRBD1	TRBJ1-4	TRBV3-1/TRBV3-2	TGTGCCAGCAGCCAGCAAACCGGGACAGGGACTGAAAAACTGTTTTTT	CASSQQTGTGTEKLFF
.	.	TRBJ2-2	TRBV30	TGTGCCTGGAGTGCTTCCTTAGGGCGCAGGGAATGGGCCGGGGAGCTGTTTTTT	CAWSASLGRREWAGELFF
.	TRBD2	TRBJ2-7	TRBV6-5	TGTGCCAGCAGTCCCCAGGCGGGGGGCTACGAGCAGTACTTC	CASSPQAGGYEQYF
.	.	TRBJ2-6	TRBV5-4	TGTGCCAGCAAAAAAGGGGGGGACTGGAGCTCTGGGGCCAACGTCCTGACTTTC	CASKKGGDWSSGANVLTF
.	.	TRBJ1-6	TRBV20-1	TGCAGTGCTAGTGAAAACAGGGTCCCCCTCCACTTT	CSASENRVPLHF
.	TRBD2	TRBJ2-1	TRBV6-2/TRBV6-3	TGTGCCAGCAGTCATAGCGGGAGGCGGAGCTCCTACAATGAGCAGTTCTTC	CASSHSGRRSSYNEQFF
.	.	TRBJ1-4	TRBV19	TGTGCCAGTAGTCCCCAAATTGCAACTAATGAAAAACTGTTTTTT	CASSPQIATNEKLFF
.	.	TRBJ2-2	TRBV4-1	TGCGCCAGCAGCCAAGATAGGCGGGCGGCCGGGGAGCTGTTTTTT	CASSQDRRAAGELFF
.	TRBD2	TRBJ2-3	TRBV6-5	TGTGCCAGCAGCCACTCTAGCGGGAGTTCAGATACGCAGTATTTT	CASSHSSGSSDTQYF
.	.	TRBJ2-7	TRBV6-5	TGTGCCAGCAGTTACTCGACGGGCCCAGGGTGGGAGCAGTACTTC	CASSYSTGPGWEQYF
.	.	TRBJ2-6	TRBV6-5	TGTGCCAGCACTCTTCCCTCTGGGGCCAACGTCCTGACTTTC	CASTLPSGANVLTF
.	.	TRBJ2-6	TRBV6-5	TGTGCCAGCAGTACAGACCCTGGGGCCAACGTCCTGACTTTC	CASSTDPGANVLTF
.	TRBD2	TRBJ2-7	TRBV12-3/TRBV12-4	TGTGCCAGCAGTCTGGGACTACCCTACGAGCAGTACTTC	CASSLGLPYEQYF
.	.	TRBJ2-1	TRBV2	TGTGCCAGCAGGCAAGACAGGGGAGGGCTCAATGAGCAGTTCTTC	CASRQDRGGLNEQFF
once	TRBD2	TRBJ2-1	TRBV9	TGTGCCAGCAGCCCCCATCAGGCGGGAGCGCGGAATGAGCAGTTCTTC	CASSPHQAGARNEQFF
.	.	TRBJ2-6	TRBV5-1	TGCGCCAGCAGCTTGGGAGGGACTGGGGCCAACGTCCTGACTTTC	CASSLGGTGANVLTF
.	.	TRBJ1-6	TRBV12-5	TGTGCTAGTGGTTTGGTAAGGTCGGGAGGCCTTAATTCACCCCTCCACTTT	CASGLVRSGGLNSPLHF
.	.	TRBJ2-7	TRBV7-9	TGTGCCAGCAACGAACAGGGCTACGAGCAGTACTTC	CASNEQGYEQYF
.	TRBD1	TRBJ2-1	TRBV27	TGTGCCAGCAGTCCCAAGGACAGGGGGCTCTACAATGAGCAGTTCTTC	CASSPKDRGLYNEQFF
.	.	TRBJ1-1	TRBV10-3	TGTGCCATCAGGGCCGGACAGACGAACACTGAAGCTTTCTTT	CAIRAGQTNTEAFF
.	TRBD2	TRBJ2-3	TRBV14	TGTGCCAGCAGCAGGACTAGCGGGAGCACAGATACGCAGTATTTT	CASSRTSGSTDTQYF
.	TRBD2	TRBJ2-3	TRBV30	TGTGCCTGGAGTTCGGGACTAGCGGGTGGTAGCACAGATACGCAGTATTTT	CAWSSGLAGGSTDTQYF
.	TRBD2	TRBJ2-7	TRBV2	TGTGCCAGCAGTGGAGGGTTAGCGGGAGAGGGAGGTTACGAGCAGTACTTC	CASSGGLAGEGGYEQYF
.	.	TRBJ2-2	TRBV19	TGTGCCAGTAGTATTGACCCCCGTACCGGGGAGCTGTTTTTT	CASSIDPRTGELFF
.	.	TRBJ2-7	TRBV7-8	TGTGCCAGCAGCGCCGCCCGGGGACGCCCATACGAGCAGTACTTC	CASSAARGRPYEQYF
.	.	TRBJ1-1	TRBV10-3	TGTGCCATCAGGCACGGGGTGGACCCCATGAACACTGAAGCTTTCTTT	CAIRHGVDPMNTEAFF
.	TRBD1	TRBJ1-1	TRBV7-2	TGTGCCAGCAGCTTGGACAGGGGGCCCACTGAAGCTTTCTTT	CASSLDRGPTEAFF
.	.	TRBJ2-3	TRBV14	TGTGCCAGCAGTCAAGGGAGGCTCGGGACGGCGGATACGCAGTATTTT	CASSQGRLGTADTQYF
.	TRBD1	TRBJ1-6	TRBV5-4	TGTGCCAGCAGCTTGTTGGACAGGGGACTTCCACCTTTT	CASSLLDRGLPPF
once	TRBD1	TRBJ1-2	TRBV5-1	TGCGCCAGCAGCTTGGAAACTTATCGGGACAGTTCCACCTTC	CASSLETYRDSSTF
.	.	TRBJ2-2	TRBV29-1	TGCAGCGTCCGCCCTTTGTCTTCCGGGGAGCTGTTTTTT	CSVRPLSSGELFF
.	.	TRBJ2-3	TRBV5-5	TGTGCCAGCAGCTTGGCCGGCGGGGTCACCACAGATACGCAGTATTTT	CASSLAGGVTTDTQYF
.	TRBD1	TRBJ1-6	TRBV11-2	TGTGCCAGCAGGGGACAGGGAGATTCACCCCTCCACTTT	CASRGQGDSPLHF
.	.	TRBJ1-2	TRBV5-1	TGCGCCAGCAGCTCGGACGGCCTCTATGGCTACACCTTC	CASSSDGLYGYTF
.	TRBD1	TRBJ1-1	TRBV6-5	TGTGCCAGCAGGCCGGGACAGGGACGGTTCACTGAAGCTTTCTTT	CASRPGQGRFTEAFF
.	.	TRBJ2-2	TRBV28	TGTGCCAGCAGTTTTGTCACAGGCCCAAACACCGGGGAGCTGTTTTTT	CASSFVTGPNTGELFF
.	TRBD1	TRBJ1-5	TRBV19	TGTGCCAGTAGTATATTAGGGGGCGGCAATCAGCCCCAGCATTTT	CASSILGGGNQPQHF
.	TRBD1	TRBJ1-2	TRBV5-1	TGCGCCAGCAGCTCCACCGGGACAGGCAGCTGCACCTTC	CASSSTGTGSCTF
.	TRBD1	TRBJ2-7	TRBV27	TGTGCCAGCAGTCCCCGGACAGGGAGCCTCTACGAGCAGTACTTC	CASSPRTGSLYEQYF
.	.	TRBJ2-2	TRBV20-1	TGCAGTGCTAGTTTGGAGGCTAGCGGGGAGCTGTTTTTT	CSASLEASGELFF
.	.	TRBJ2-5	TRBV6-5	TGTGCCAGCAGTTACTCGAACCCAGGGTTACAAGAGACCCAGTACTTC	CASSYSNPGLQETQYF
once	TRBD1	TRBJ1-6	TRBV30	TGTGCCTGGAACCCGACAGGGAGGCATTCACCCCTCCACTTT	CAWNPTGRHSPLHF
.	.	TRBJ1-1	TRBV19	TGTGCCAGTAGTAAGACCTCCGGGGGGCCCCTCACTGAAGCTTTCTTT	CASSKTSGGPLTEAFF
.	TRBD1	TRBJ1-4	TRBV30	TGTGCCTGGGGGGACAGGGTGAAAACTAATGAAAAACTGTTTTTT	CAWGDRVKTNEKLFF
.	.	TRBJ1-2	TRBV18	TGTGCCAGCTCAAAGGACTATGGCTACACCTTC	CASSKDYGYTF
.	.	TRBJ1-4	TRBV18	TGTGCCAGCTCACCACCGTCATCAACTAATGAAAAACTGTTTTTT	CASSPPSSTNEKLFF
once	TRBD2	TRBJ2-3	TRBV6-5	TGTGCCAGCAGGACTAGCGGGAGCTTAGATACGCAGTATTTT	CASRTSGSLDTQYF
.	TRBD1	TRBJ2-7	TRBV4-1	TGCGCCAGCAGCCAGGAAGGGGACAGGTTCTCTCCCCCAATCTACGAGCAGTACTTC	CASSQEGDRFSPPIYEQYF
.	TRBD1	TRBJ1-1	TRBV29-1	TGCAGCGTTGGGGACAGGGGTGTAGGCACTGAAGCTTTCTTT	CSVGDRGVGTEAFF
.	.	TRBJ1-1	TRBV9	TGTGCCAGCAGCGTCGATGGACATCGGAGCACTGAAGCTTTCTTT	CASSVDGHRSTEAFF
.	.	TRBJ1-2	TRBV28	TGTGCCAGCAAGGCCAGGGTTGACTATGGCTACACCTTC	CASKARVDYGYTF
.	.	TRBJ2-2	TRBV6-5	TGTGCCAGCAGTTACGTGGGAAGCGGGGAGCTGTTTTTT	CASSYVGSGELFF
.	TRBD2	TRBJ2-1	TRBV7-7	TGTGCCAGCAGCCCCCGGACTAGCGGGAGCTACAATGAGCAGTTCTTC	CASSPRTSGSYNEQFF